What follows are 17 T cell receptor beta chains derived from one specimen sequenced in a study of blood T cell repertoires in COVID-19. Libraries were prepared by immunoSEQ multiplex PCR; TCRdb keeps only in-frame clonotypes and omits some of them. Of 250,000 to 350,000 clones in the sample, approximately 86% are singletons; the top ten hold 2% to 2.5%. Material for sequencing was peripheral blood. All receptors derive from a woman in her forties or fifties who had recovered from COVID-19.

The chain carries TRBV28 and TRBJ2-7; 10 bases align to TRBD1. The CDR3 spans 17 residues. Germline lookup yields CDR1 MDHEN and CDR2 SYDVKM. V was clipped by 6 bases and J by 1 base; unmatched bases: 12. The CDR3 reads CASSQPTGTGESYEQYF. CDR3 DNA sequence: TGTGCCAGCAGCCAACCCACCGGGACAGGGGAGTCCTACGAGCAGTACTTC.

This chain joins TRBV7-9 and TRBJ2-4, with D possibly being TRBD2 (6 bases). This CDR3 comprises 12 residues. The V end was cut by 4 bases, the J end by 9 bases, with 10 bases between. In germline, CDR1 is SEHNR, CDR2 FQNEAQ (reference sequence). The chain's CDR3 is CASSSGGRIQYF. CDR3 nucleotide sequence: TGTGCCAGCAGCTCCGGGGGTCGCATTCAGTACTTC.

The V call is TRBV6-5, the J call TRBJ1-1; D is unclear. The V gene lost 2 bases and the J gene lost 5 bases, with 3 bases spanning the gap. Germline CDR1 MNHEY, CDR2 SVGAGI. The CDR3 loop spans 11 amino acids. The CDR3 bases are TGTGCCAGCAGTTACCAGACTGAAGCTTTCTTT. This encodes CASSYQTEAFF.

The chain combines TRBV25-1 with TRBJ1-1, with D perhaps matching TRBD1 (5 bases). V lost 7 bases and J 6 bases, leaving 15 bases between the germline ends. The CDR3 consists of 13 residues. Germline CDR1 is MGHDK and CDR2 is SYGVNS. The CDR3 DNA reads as TGTGCCAGCACCCCCATGGGGGGGGCTGAAGCTTTCTTT. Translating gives CASTPMGGAEAFF.

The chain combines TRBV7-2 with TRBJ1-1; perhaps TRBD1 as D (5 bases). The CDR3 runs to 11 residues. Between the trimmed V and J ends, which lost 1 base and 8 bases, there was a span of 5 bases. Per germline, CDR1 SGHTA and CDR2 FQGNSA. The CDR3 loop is CASSLEGEAFF. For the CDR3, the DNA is TGTGCCAGCAGCTTAGAGGGGGAAGCTTTCTTT.

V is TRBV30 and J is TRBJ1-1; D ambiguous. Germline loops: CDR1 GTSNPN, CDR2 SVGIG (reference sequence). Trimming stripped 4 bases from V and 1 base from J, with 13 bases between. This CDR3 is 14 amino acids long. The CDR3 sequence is CAWTAGARNTEAFF. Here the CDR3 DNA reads TGTGCCTGGACCGCGGGAGCCAGGAACACTGAAGCTTTCTTT. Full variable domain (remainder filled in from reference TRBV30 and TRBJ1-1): SQTIHQWPATLVQPVGSPLSLECTVEGTSNPNLYWYRQAAGRGLQLLFYSVGIGQISSEVPQNLSASRPQDRQFILSSKKLLLSDSGFYLCAWTAGARNTEAFFGQGTRLTVV.

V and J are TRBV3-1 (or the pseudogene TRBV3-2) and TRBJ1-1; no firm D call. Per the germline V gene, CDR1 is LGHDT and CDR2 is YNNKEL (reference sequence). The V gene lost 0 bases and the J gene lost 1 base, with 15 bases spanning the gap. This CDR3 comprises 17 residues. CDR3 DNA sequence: TGTGCCAGCAGCCAAGATCTTTTGGGAGGGAGGAACACTGAAGCTTTCTTT. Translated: CASSQDLLGGRNTEAFF.

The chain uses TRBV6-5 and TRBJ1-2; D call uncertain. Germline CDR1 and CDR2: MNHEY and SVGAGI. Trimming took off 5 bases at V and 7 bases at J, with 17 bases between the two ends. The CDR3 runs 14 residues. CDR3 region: CASSPSGHSPGYTF. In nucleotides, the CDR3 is TGTGCCAGCAGTCCTTCAGGCCACTCGCCTGGCTACACCTTC.

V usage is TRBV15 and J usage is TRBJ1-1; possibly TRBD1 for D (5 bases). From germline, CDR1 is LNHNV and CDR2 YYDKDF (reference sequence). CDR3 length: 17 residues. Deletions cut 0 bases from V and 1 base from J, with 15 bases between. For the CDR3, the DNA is TGTGCCACCAGCAGAGATCCGAAGCGGGGACCGAACACTGAAGCTTTCTTT. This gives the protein CATSRDPKRGPNTEAFF.

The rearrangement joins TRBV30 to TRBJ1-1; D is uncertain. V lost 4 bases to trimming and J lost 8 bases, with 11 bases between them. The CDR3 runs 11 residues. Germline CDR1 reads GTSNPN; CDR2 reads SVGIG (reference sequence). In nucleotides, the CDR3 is TGTGCCTGGAAAGTTCCCGGGGAAGCTTTCTTT. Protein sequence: CAWKVPGEAFF.

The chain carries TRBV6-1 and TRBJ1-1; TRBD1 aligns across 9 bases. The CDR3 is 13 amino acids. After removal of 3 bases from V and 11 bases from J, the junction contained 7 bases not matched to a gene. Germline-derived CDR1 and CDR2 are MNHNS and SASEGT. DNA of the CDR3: TGTGCCAGCAGTGAGATGGGACAGGGTACTGCTTTCTTT. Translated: CASSEMGQGTAFF.

The CDR3 region is CASSSQANHYGYTF. The CDR3 DNA is TGTGCCAGTAGTTCTCAGGCAAATCACTATGGCTACACCTTC. V is TRBV19 and J is TRBJ1-2; D is undetermined. Per the germline V gene, CDR1 is LNHDA and CDR2 is SQIVND (reference sequence). Trimming took off 5 bases at V and 3 bases at J, with 13 bases between the two ends. CDR3 length: 14 residues.

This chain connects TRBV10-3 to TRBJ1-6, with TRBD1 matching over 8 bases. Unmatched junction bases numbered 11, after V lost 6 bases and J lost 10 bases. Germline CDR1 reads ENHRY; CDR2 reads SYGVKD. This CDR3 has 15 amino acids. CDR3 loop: CAIRIQDRVSSPLHF. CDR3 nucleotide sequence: TGTGCCATCAGGATCCAGGACAGGGTCTCATCACCCCTCCACTTT.

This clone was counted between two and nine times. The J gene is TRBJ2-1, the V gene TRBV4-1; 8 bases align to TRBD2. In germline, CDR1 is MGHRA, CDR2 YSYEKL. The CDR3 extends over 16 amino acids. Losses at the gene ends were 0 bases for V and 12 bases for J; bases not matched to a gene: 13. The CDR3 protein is CASSQDPAGVNRGQFF. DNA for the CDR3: TGCGCCAGCAGCCAAGATCCAGCGGGAGTTAATAGAGGGCAGTTCTTC.

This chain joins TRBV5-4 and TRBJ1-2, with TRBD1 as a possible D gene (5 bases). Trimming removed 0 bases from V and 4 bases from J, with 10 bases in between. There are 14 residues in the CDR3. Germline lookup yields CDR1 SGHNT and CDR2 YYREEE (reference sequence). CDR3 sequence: CASSLEAGPYGYTF. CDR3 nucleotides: TGTGCCAGCAGCTTGGAGGCAGGGCCCTATGGCTACACCTTC.

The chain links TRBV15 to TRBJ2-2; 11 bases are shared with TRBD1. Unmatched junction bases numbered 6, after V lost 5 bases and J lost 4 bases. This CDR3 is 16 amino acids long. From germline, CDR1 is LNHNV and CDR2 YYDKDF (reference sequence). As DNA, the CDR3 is TGTGCCACCAGCCGGGCGGGGACAGGGGGCACCGGGGAGCTGTTTTTT. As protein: CATSRAGTGGTGELFF.

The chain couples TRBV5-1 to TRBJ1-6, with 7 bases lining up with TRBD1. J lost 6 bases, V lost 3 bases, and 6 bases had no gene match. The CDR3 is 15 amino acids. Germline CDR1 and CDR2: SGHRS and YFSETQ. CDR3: CASSSRTGVNSPLHF. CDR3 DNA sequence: TGCGCCAGCAGCTCGCGGACAGGAGTTAATTCACCCCTCCACTTT. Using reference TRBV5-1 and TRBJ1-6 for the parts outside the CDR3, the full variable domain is KAGVTQTPRYLIKTRGQQVTLSCSPISGHRSVSWYQQTPGQGLQFLFEYFSETQRNKGNFPGRFSGRQFSNSRSEMNVSTLELGDSALYLCASSSRTGVNSPLHFGNGTRLTVT.